Following are 30 T cell receptor beta chains from one sample sequenced in a study of synovial regulatory T cells in juvenile arthritis. The assay was immunoSEQ multiplex PCR, and TCRdb's table has in-frame clones only and misses some. This listing includes more than 7,500 clones. Specimen: Treg cells from blood. The subset: remaining (HLA-DR-negative) circulating blood Treg cells. The receptor source for this set is a donor aged 2-35 years with juvenile idiopathic arthritis.

V usage is TRBV19 and J usage is TRBJ2-7. The CDR3 loop spans 14 amino acids. The protein alone is recorded here. Germline V CDR1 and CDR2: LNHDA, SQIVND (reference sequence). The CDR3 protein is CASSIRDGSYEQYF.

The CDR3 sequence: CASSPLAAYNEQFF. V is TRBV14 and J is TRBJ2-1; TCRdb lists TRBD2, though no DNA is available to test this call. Germline CDR1 is SGHDN and CDR2 is FVKESK. The CDR3 sequence is 14 residues long. No DNA is listed.

This rearrangement joins TRBV6-6 to TRBJ2-1; TCRdb gives TRBD2 as the D gene, but with no DNA this cannot be confirmed. The germline V gene encodes CDR1 MNHNY and CDR2 SVGAGI (reference sequence). The CDR3 consists of 13 residues. No DNA is given. CDR3 in amino acids: CASSYSGGGKQFF.

The genes are TRBV11-3 and TRBJ1-1; lacking DNA, the TRBD1 call made by TCRdb goes unchecked. Germline CDR1 reads SGHNT; CDR2 reads YENEEA. CDR3 length equals 12 residues. No DNA is given. The chain's CDR3 is CASSFIQGEAFF. Filled out from reference TRBV11-3 and TRBJ1-1, the complete variable domain reads EAGVVQSPRYKIIEKKQPVAFWCNPISGHNTLYWYLQNLGQGPELLIRYENEEAVDDSQLPKDRFSAERLKGVDSTLKIQPAELGDSAVYLCASSFIQGEAFFGQGTRLTVV.

The chain links TRBV7-9 to TRBJ2-5; TCRdb designates TRBD1, a call that cannot be tested without DNA. The CDR3 is 14 amino acids. Only the protein is available. Germline V CDR1 and CDR2: SEHNR, FQNEAQ (reference sequence). CDR3 sequence reads: CASSLGTSTVTQYF.

This rearrangement joins TRBV12-5 to TRBJ2-2; TCRdb reports TRBD1, a call that lacks DNA to check it against. This CDR3 region has 18 residues. No DNA is recorded. Germline V CDR1 and CDR2: LGHNT, FRNRAP. CDR3 in amino acids: CASGLDRLGAVHTGELFF.

The chain links TRBV7-9 to TRBJ2-1. The germline V gene has CDR1 SEHNR and CDR2 FQNEAQ (reference sequence). The CDR3 extends over 12 amino acids. The nucleotide record is missing. CDR3 sequence reads: CARSGNSNEQFF.

V usage is TRBV13 and J usage is TRBJ1-1; without DNA, the TCRdb call of TRBD1 cannot be checked. CDR3 length: 12 residues. Only the protein sequence is given. Germline CDR1 reads PRHDT; CDR2 reads FYEKMQ (reference sequence). The CDR3 sequence is CASSPRTGEAFF.

The genes are TRBV7-9 and TRBJ1-2. The CDR3 runs to 12 residues. A DNA sequence was not provided. Germline V lookup: CDR1 SEHNR, CDR2 FQNEAQ (reference sequence). The CDR3 sequence: CASSLINYGYTF.

The CDR3 loop reads CASSLGLAGADTQYF. This rearrangement joins TRBV5-6 to TRBJ2-3; with no DNA, the TCRdb D assignment of TRBD2 cannot be verified. Per germline, CDR1 SGHDT and CDR2 YYEEEE. The CDR3 contains 15 residues. Nucleotide data are not available.

The chain has TRBV29-1 and TRBJ2-3; TCRdb names TRBD1, which stays unverified in the absence of DNA. The CDR3 length is 15 residues. No DNA has been recorded. From germline, CDR1 is SQVTM and CDR2 ANQGSEA. The CDR3 is CSVEDRTGSTDTQYF.

The chain couples TRBV7-2 to TRBJ2-1; no DNA is available, so the TRBD2 call from TCRdb remains unchecked. The CDR3 has 13 residues. No coding sequence is recorded. Germline CDR1 SGHTA, CDR2 FQGNSA. The CDR3 here is CASSRWTENEQFF.

The chain is built from TRBV4-2 and TRBJ1-3; the TRBD1 assignment by TCRdb is unverifiable without DNA. The CDR3 loop spans 12 amino acids. There is no recorded DNA. The germline gives CDR1 LGHNA, CDR2 YNFKEQ. CDR3 amino acids: CAATGGGNTIYF.

This chain connects TRBV7-2 to TRBJ2-3; TCRdb's D call of TRBD2 is untestable without DNA. This CDR3 has 13 residues. No DNA accompanies this entry. CDR1 SGHTA and CDR2 FQGNSA come from the germline V gene. The CDR3 spells CASSQSGGDTQYF.

The J gene is TRBJ1-2, the V gene TRBV11-2. The CDR3 length is 13 residues. The nucleotide record is missing. CDR1 SGHAT and CDR2 FQNNGV come from the germline V gene. CDR3 sequence reads: CASSQGPPGGYTF.

V gene TRBV6-6 combines with J gene TRBJ2-5; TCRdb returns TRBD1, unconfirmable since there is no DNA. The CDR3 is 11 residues long. The DNA is not on file. Per germline, CDR1 MNHNY and CDR2 SVGAGI (reference sequence). The CDR3 here is CASSNIETQYF.

The chain joins TRBV7-8 to TRBJ1-1; the D call of TRBD1 rests on TCRdb alone, since no DNA is present to check it. The V gene's germline CDR1 is SGHVS and CDR2 FQNEAQ. This CDR3 spans 16 amino acids. No DNA is recorded. The CDR3 loop reads CASSLVSRQGNTEAFF.

The chain links TRBV4-1 to TRBJ1-5. The V gene's germline CDR1 is MGHRA and CDR2 YSYEKL. The CDR3 totals 12 residues. The entry carries no DNA sequence. CDR3 protein: CASSQDGYSQHF.

The chain recombines TRBV9 with TRBJ1-2; the TCRdb call, TRBD1, lacks DNA for checking. Germline CDR1 and CDR2: SGDLS and YYNGEE. This CDR3 spans 13 amino acids. DNA is not on record. CDR3 protein: CASSVQGNYGYTF.

J is TRBJ1-3 and V is TRBV7-9; TCRdb's D call of TRBD1 is untestable without DNA. The length of the CDR3 is 13 residues. No DNA sequence was recorded. Germline CDR1 reads SEHNR; CDR2 reads FQNEAQ (reference sequence). The CDR3 sequence: CASSPGQGNTIYF.

CDR3 residues: CAITGLAGEGELFF. The V gene is TRBV10-3, the J gene TRBJ2-2; the TCRdb D gene call, TRBD2, has no DNA to confirm it. Germline CDR1 reads ENHRY; CDR2 reads SYGVKD. This CDR3 region has 14 residues. The protein alone is recorded here.

The J gene is TRBJ1-1, the V gene TRBV18; as DNA is missing, the TRBD1 call by TCRdb cannot be tested. The CDR3 sequence is 15 residues long. The DNA is not on file. CDR1 is KGHSH, CDR2 LQKENI, per germline. CDR3 sequence: CASSPLVQSNTEAFF.

Frequency places this clone as medium-sized. The rearrangement links TRBV25-1 to TRBJ2-5; absent DNA, TCRdb's TRBD2 call cannot be checked. Per the germline V gene, CDR1 is MGHDK and CDR2 is SYGVNS. The CDR3 covers 13 residues. No DNA is given. The CDR3 sequence: CASSEAASETQYF. The variable domain in full, completed from reference TRBV25-1 and TRBJ2-5, reads EADIYQTPRYLVIGTGKKITLECSQTMGHDKMYWYQQDPGMELHLIHYSYGVNSTEKGDLSSESTVSRIRTEHFPLTLESARPSHTSQYLCASSEAASETQYFGPGTRLLVL.

The genes are TRBV9 and TRBJ2-1; TCRdb designates TRBD2, a call that cannot be tested without DNA. The CDR3 loop spans 14 amino acids. Only the protein is available. Germline CDR1 SGDLS, CDR2 YYNGEE. The CDR3 sequence: CASSRTGGINEQFF.

The chain employs TRBV9 and TRBJ2-7; the D call of TRBD2 rests on TCRdb alone, since no DNA is present to check it. The CDR3 is 15 residues long. The record lacks a DNA sequence. The germline gives CDR1 SGDLS, CDR2 YYNGEE. CDR3 loop: CASSPGGWGAYEQYF. Together with reference TRBV9 and TRBJ2-7, the CDR3 gives the full variable domain: DSGVTQTPKHLITATGQRVTLRCSPRSGDLSVYWYQQSLDQGLQFLIQYYNGEERAKGNILERFSAQQFPDLHSELNLSSLELGDSALYFCASSPGGWGAYEQYFGPGTRLTVT.

CDR3 sequence: CAISVVGDSYGYTF. The chain combines TRBV10-3 with TRBJ1-2; checking the TCRdb D call of TRBD1 is not possible without DNA. Germline CDR1 ENHRY, CDR2 SYGVKD. The CDR3 extends over 14 amino acids. No DNA sequence is on record.

The CDR3 is CASSYRGGADNEQFF. This rearrangement joins TRBV6-5 to TRBJ2-1; the TCRdb D gene call, TRBD2, has no DNA to confirm it. The CDR3 sequence is 15 residues long. DNA for this receptor is not on file. The V gene's germline CDR1 is MNHEY and CDR2 SVGAGI.

This rearrangement joins TRBV18 to TRBJ2-1. This CDR3 contains 15 residues. No DNA appears here. The germline V gene has CDR1 KGHSH and CDR2 LQKENI. CDR3 residues: CASSPVGSSYNEQFF.

V is TRBV7-9 and J is TRBJ2-1; checking the TCRdb D call of TRBD1 is not possible without DNA. CDR3 length: 14 amino acids. No DNA sequence was recorded. Per germline, CDR1 SEHNR and CDR2 FQNEAQ (reference sequence). CDR3 sequence reads: CASSLAGAYNEQFF.

The CDR3 sequence: CASRQGRQETQYF. The rearrangement uses TRBV7-9 and TRBJ2-5; TCRdb's D call of TRBD1 is untestable without DNA. Germline V gene sequence: CDR1 SEHNR, CDR2 FQNEAQ (reference sequence). The length of the CDR3 is 13 residues. The protein alone is recorded here.